The T cell receptor beta chain under discussion was sequenced for a study of CD8+ T cells in alopecia areata. The wider study: Treated patients' severity was scored by percentage of affected scalp area.

cDNA reverse transcribed from extracted RNA served as the sequencing template. This table comes from immunoSEQ multiplex PCR, and its TCRdb copy is limited to in-frame clones, with some not included. The sample includes around 100,000 clones, about 40% of them seen just once. Described treatment: oral pan-JAK inhibitor, 5-10 mg twice daily. The CDR3 covers 13 residues. V gave up 5 bases and J gave up 5 bases, with 9 bases separating them. Per germline, CDR1 SGHTA and CDR2 FQGNSA. The receptor was isolated from a human donor with alopecia areata. This specimen consisted of CD8+ T cells sorted from blood, obtained at week 24, from a patient treated with tofacitinib. The chain uses TRBV7-2 and TRBJ2-2; the D gene is possibly TRBD1 (6 bases). CDR3 bases: TGTGCCAGCAGCCAAACAGGGACCGGGGAGCTGTTTTTT. Residues: CASSQTGTGELFF. The full variable domain, in which reference TRBV7-2 and TRBJ2-2 provide the parts outside the CDR3, is GAGVSQSPSNKVTEKGKDVELRCDPISGHTALYWYRQSLGQGLEFLIYFQGNSAPDKSGLPSDRFSAERTGGSVSTLTIQRTQQEDSAVYLCASSQTGTGELFFGEGSRLTVL.